This TCR beta chain is drawn from a study of T cell responses to AZD1222 COVID-19 vaccine. Turning to the study itself: Pooled samples include second doses given at about 4 or 12 weeks. Study-wide points: Baseline seropositivity occurred in only 5 to 7 AZD1222 recipients. Spike-specific TCR breadth and depth grew following two AZD1222 doses. Clonal diversity was possibly underestimated, and the donors were mostly white British, with more females.

This CDR3 spans 12 amino acids. Germline V CDR1 and CDR2: MDHEN, SYDVKM. The protocol was immunoSEQ multiplex PCR, while the TCRdb copy is restricted to in-frame clones and leaves out a portion. The data hold 65,000 to 85,000 clones, with about 88% observed a single time. This clone came up once. No antigen is known for it. A read error may produce the germline difference seen at one junction end. The sample in question was peripheral blood, obtained on day 0 of AZD1222 vaccination. This receptor was obtained from an adult in good health. V and J are TRBV28 and TRBJ2-1; tentative D call: TRBD2 (6 bases). This chain's CDR3 is CASSQIAEERFF. CDR3 nucleotides: TGTGCCAGCAGCCAAATAGCGGAAGAGCGGTTCTTC.